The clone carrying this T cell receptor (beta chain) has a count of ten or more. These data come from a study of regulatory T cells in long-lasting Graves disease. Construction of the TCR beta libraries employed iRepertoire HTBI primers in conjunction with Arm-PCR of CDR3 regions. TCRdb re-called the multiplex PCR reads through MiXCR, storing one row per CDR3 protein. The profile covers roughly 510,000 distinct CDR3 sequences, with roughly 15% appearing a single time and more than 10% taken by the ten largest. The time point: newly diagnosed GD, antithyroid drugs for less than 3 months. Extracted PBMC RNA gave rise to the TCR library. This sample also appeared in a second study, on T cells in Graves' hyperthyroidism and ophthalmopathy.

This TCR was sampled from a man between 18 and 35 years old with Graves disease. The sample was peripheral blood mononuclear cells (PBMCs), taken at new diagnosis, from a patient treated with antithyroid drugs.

The CDR3 DNA is TGTGCCAGCCTAATAGGAGGGGGGAGTGAGCAGTTCTTC. It yields the protein CASLIGGGSEQFF. The chain has TRBV6-1 and TRBJ2-1, with D possibly called TRBD1 or TRBD2 (6 bases each). V was pared by 8 bases and J by 9 bases, with 17 bases between. The CDR3 is 13 residues long. The germline CDR1 and CDR2 sequences are MNHNS and SASEGT.